This T cell receptor (beta chain) appears in the sequencing data of a study of somatic mutations in cytotoxic T cells in rheumatoid arthritis. CDR3 length equals 16 residues. Looked up from germline, CDR1 is MRHNA and CDR2 is SNTAGT. V shed 0 bases, J shed 11 bases, and the junction held 10 bases outside the gene matches. Profiling relied on immunoSEQ multiplex PCR, and the TCRdb table lists in-frame clones only, not all of them. The data contain over 15,000 clones, 80% to 90% of them seen just once; the ten biggest clones take up more than 13%. The TCR was taken from an adult with rheumatoid arthritis. Specimen: CD8+ T cells sorted from blood. V gene TRBV6-4 combines with J gene TRBJ2-1; TRBD2 matches 10 bases. In DNA, the CDR3 is TGTGCCAGCAGTGACTCGGCTAGCGGGAGAGGTCAGCAGCAGTTCTTC. Translation gives CASSDSASGRGQQQFF.